The rows below give T cell receptor beta chains drawn from one sample of a study of blood T cell repertoires in COVID-19. The protocol was immunoSEQ multiplex PCR, while the TCRdb copy is restricted to in-frame clones and leaves out a portion. The sample consists of about 260,000 clones, 80% to 90% of them appearing once. Sequencing was done on a sample of peripheral blood. These receptor sequences come from a man aged 55 to 70 with acute or convalescent COVID-19. The CDR3 runs from the conserved cysteine through the conserved F or W. D genes are given only for firm matches. Not all rows give a size; the values are once, few, many and, for expanded clones, a class.

d_gene	j_gene	v_gene	abundance	CDR3aa	CDR3nt
-	TRBJ1-6	TRBV2	-	CASRTAQGRNSPLHF	TGTGCCAGCAGAACCGCCCAGGGGCGTAATTCACCCCTCCACTTT
-	TRBJ2-3	TRBV5-1	once	CASSLTPSSTDTQYF	TGCGCCAGCAGCTTAACTCCGTCTAGCACAGATACGCAGTATTTT
TRBD1	TRBJ1-2	TRBV29-1	-	CSVEDGPGTGTTGGYGYTF	TGCAGCGTTGAAGATGGGCCCGGGACAGGGACCACGGGTGGGTATGGCTACACCTTC
TRBD1	TRBJ1-1	TRBV7-3	-	CASSPGQLEAFF	TGTGCCAGCAGCCCGGGACAGCTTGAAGCTTTCTTT
TRBD1	TRBJ2-7	TRBV7-2	-	CASSPSTGQTYEQYF	TGTGCCAGCAGTCCGAGCACGGGACAGACCTACGAGCAGTACTTC
-	TRBJ2-1	TRBV19	-	CASSNQADSYNEQFF	TGTGCCAGTAGTAACCAAGCTGACTCCTACAATGAGCAGTTCTTC
TRBD2	TRBJ2-5	TRBV7-6	-	CASSLTGGETQYF	TGTGCCAGCAGCTTAACGGGAGGGGAGACCCAGTACTTC
-	TRBJ2-1	TRBV11-2	-	CASSLEGVSLNNEQFF	TGTGCCAGCAGCTTAGAGGGAGTATCGCTAAACAATGAGCAGTTCTTC
TRBD1	TRBJ2-1	TRBV24-1	once	CATSDPRQGREQFF	TGTGCCACCAGTGACCCCAGACAGGGGCGCGAGCAGTTCTTC
TRBD1	TRBJ2-7	TRBV3-1/TRBV3-2	-	CASSRTQDREYEQYF	TGTGCCAGCAGCCGCACCCAGGACAGGGAGTACGAGCAGTACTTC
-	TRBJ2-7	TRBV3-1/TRBV3-2	-	CASSQDIFRYEQYF	TGTGCCAGCAGCCAAGATATTTTCCGTTACGAGCAGTACTTC
-	TRBJ2-5	TRBV19	-	CASSIQSQETQYF	TGTGCCAGTAGTATCCAGTCCCAAGAGACCCAGTACTTC
-	TRBJ2-1	TRBV19	-	CASSIDGLLYNEQFF	TGTGCCAGTAGTATAGACGGACTACTTTACAATGAGCAGTTCTTC
TRBD1	TRBJ2-3	TRBV9	-	CASSVGDRGNTQYF	TGTGCCAGCAGCGTAGGGGACAGGGGAAATACGCAGTATTTT
-	TRBJ2-5	TRBV24-1	-	CATSDNASGRETQYF	TGTGCCACCAGTGATAACGCCTCGGGTCGGGAGACCCAGTACTTC
-	TRBJ1-2	TRBV7-2	-	CASSLDSLGAYGYTF	TGTGCCAGCAGCCTGGACAGCCTCGGGGCCTATGGCTACACCTTC
TRBD1	TRBJ2-5	TRBV7-9	-	CASSSKGQTYQETQYF	TGTGCCAGCAGCTCAAAGGGACAGACGTACCAAGAGACCCAGTACTTC
TRBD2	TRBJ2-1	TRBV27	-	CASSSYRGTRVYNEQFF	TGTGCCAGCAGTTCGTACCGCGGGACTAGGGTGTACAATGAGCAGTTCTTC
-	TRBJ2-2	TRBV11-1	-	CASTLLAGTGELFF	TGTGCCAGCACTCTCCTCGCGGGAACCGGGGAGCTGTTTTTT
-	TRBJ2-5	TRBV5-1	-	CASSLYLETQYF	TGCGCCAGCAGCCTCTATTTGGAGACCCAGTACTTC
-	TRBJ1-4	TRBV19	-	CASSTPRQGVDEKLFF	TGTGCCAGTAGTACCCCTCGGCAGGGCGTTGATGAAAAACTGTTTTTT
-	TRBJ1-1	TRBV10-1	-	CASMGQLNTEAFF	TGCGCCAGCATGGGACAATTGAACACTGAAGCTTTCTTT
TRBD2	TRBJ2-7	TRBV3-1/TRBV3-2	few	CASSQESIAGGSYEQYF	TGTGCCAGCAGCCAAGAGTCGATAGCGGGAGGGTCCTACGAGCAGTACTTC
-	TRBJ1-1	TRBV7-9	-	CASSLVTSSVGWTEAFF	TGTGCCAGCAGCTTAGTGACGTCAAGTGTCGGGTGGACTGAAGCTTTCTTT
-	TRBJ1-1	TRBV6-5	-	CASSYTRNTEAFF	TGTGCCAGCAGTTACACGAGGAACACTGAAGCTTTCTTT
-	TRBJ2-7	TRBV2	-	CASSTQGYEQYF	TGTGCCAGCAGCACCCAGGGCTACGAGCAGTACTTC
-	TRBJ2-2	TRBV5-8	-	CASSLRQAGMRNTGELFF	TGTGCCAGCAGCTTGCGTCAGGCGGGGATGAGGAACACCGGGGAGCTGTTTTTT
-	TRBJ1-2	TRBV30	-	CAWAGGPGYTF	TGTGCCTGGGCCGGGGGGCCGGGCTACACCTTC
TRBD1	TRBJ1-4	TRBV29-1	-	CSARSGTGSYEKLFF	TGCAGCGCCCGGTCGGGGACAGGGTCTTATGAAAAACTGTTTTTT
TRBD1	TRBJ1-2	TRBV3-1/TRBV3-2	once	CASSQAGTGPYGYTF	TGTGCCAGCAGCCAAGCCGGGACAGGGCCGTATGGCTACACCTTC
TRBD1	TRBJ1-4	TRBV19	-	CASSVFDRGHEKLFF	TGTGCCAGTAGTGTTTTCGACAGGGGGCATGAAAAACTGTTTTTT
-	TRBJ2-3	TRBV13	-	CASSSSHRGLRTDTQYF	TGTGCCAGCAGCTCCTCCCATCGGGGACTGCGCACAGATACGCAGTATTTT
TRBD1	TRBJ1-1	TRBV5-4	-	CASSLAGQENTEAFF	TGTGCCAGCAGCTTGGCGGGACAGGAGAACACTGAAGCTTTCTTT
-	TRBJ2-3	TRBV29-1	-	CSTSTDTQYF	TGCAGCACTAGCACAGATACGCAGTATTTT
TRBD1	TRBJ1-1	TRBV2	once	CASSEQRDRDDTEAFF	TGTGCCAGCAGTGAGCAGAGGGACAGGGATGACACTGAAGCTTTCTTT
-	TRBJ2-7	TRBV19	once	CASSSLADEQYF	TGTGCCAGTAGTAGCTTAGCAGACGAGCAGTACTTC
-	TRBJ2-5	TRBV5-1	-	CASSFTRSQETQYF	TGCGCCAGCAGCTTCACTAGGTCCCAAGAGACCCAGTACTTC
-	TRBJ1-1	TRBV11-2	-	CASSLLWARTGEAFF	TGTGCCAGCAGCTTATTATGGGCCAGAACCGGTGAAGCTTTCTTT
TRBD2	TRBJ2-7	TRBV5-1	-	CASGGLAGASYEQYF	TGCGCCAGCGGGGGACTAGCGGGGGCCTCCTACGAGCAGTACTTC
TRBD1	TRBJ1-1	TRBV5-4	few	CASSLGQGRIMNTEAFF	TGTGCCAGCAGCTTGGGACAGGGTAGGATCATGAACACTGAAGCTTTCTTT
-	TRBJ1-2	TRBV7-9	-	CASSLEATGIYGYTF	TGTGCCAGCAGTCTAGAGGCTACTGGAATATATGGCTACACCTTC
-	TRBJ2-2	TRBV29-1	-	CSVAPNGLNTGELFF	TGCAGCGTTGCCCCCAATGGGCTGAACACCGGGGAGCTGTTTTTT
-	TRBJ1-3	TRBV9	-	CASSVAPLAGSGNTIYF	TGTGCCAGCAGCGTAGCCCCTCTGGCAGGCTCTGGAAACACCATATATTTT